A selection of T cell receptor beta chains follows, all from one sample in a study of T cells in Graves' hyperthyroidism and ophthalmopathy. TCRdb itself ran the multiplex PCR reads through MiXCR, one entry per CDR3 protein. The top ten hold around a third of the sample, which has around 430,000 distinct CDR3 sequences, more than 12% seen once. Sequenced input: blood. These receptors originate from a woman in her twenties or thirties with Graves' hyperthyroidism. Both conserved end residues are part of each CDR3. A D gene is named only where the DNA matches it firmly. Size values are once, few and many counts, or a class for expanded clones, and some rows have none.

j_gene: TRBJ2-7
len: 15
d_gene: TRBD1
v_gene: TRBV20-1
abundance: many
CDR3nt: TGCAGTGCCCACCCCCGGGACAGGGGGCTATACGAGCAGTACTTC
CDR3aa: CSAHPRDRGLYEQYF

j_gene: TRBJ2-7
len: 13
d_gene: NA
v_gene: TRBV4-1
abundance: many
CDR3nt: TGCGCCAGCAGCCAAGAGGACAGTTACGAGCAGTACTTC
CDR3aa: CASSQEDSYEQYF

j_gene: TRBJ2-7
len: 14
d_gene: NA
v_gene: TRBV30
abundance: NA
CDR3nt: TGTGCCTGGAGTGAGAGAGCTAAAGGCGGGGAGCAGTACTTC
CDR3aa: CAWSERAKGGEQYF

j_gene: TRBJ1-2
len: 15
d_gene: NA
v_gene: TRBV11-2
abundance: many
CDR3nt: TGTGCCAGCAGCCCCTTCGGTCAGGCTAACTATGGCTACACCTTC
CDR3aa: CASSPFGQANYGYTF

j_gene: TRBJ2-1
len: 13
d_gene: NA
v_gene: TRBV20-1
abundance: many
CDR3nt: TGCAGTGCTAGTGAGGGCAGTTACAATGAGCAGTTCTTC
CDR3aa: CSASEGSYNEQFF

j_gene: TRBJ2-5
len: 16
d_gene: TRBD1
v_gene: TRBV24-1
abundance: NA
CDR3nt: TGTGCCACCGCCGGAACCGGGACAGGGGGATCAGAGACCCAGTACTTC
CDR3aa: CATAGTGTGGSETQYF

j_gene: TRBJ2-1
len: 14
d_gene: TRBD2
v_gene: TRBV20-1
abundance: few
CDR3nt: TGCAGTGCTAGGACTAGCAGGAGTCACAATGAGCAGTTCTTC
CDR3aa: CSARTSRSHNEQFF

j_gene: TRBJ2-1
len: 9
d_gene: NA
v_gene: TRBV20-1
abundance: few
CDR3nt: TGCAGTGCGGGGAATGAGCAGTTCTTC
CDR3aa: CSAGNEQFF

j_gene: TRBJ2-1
len: 16
d_gene: NA
v_gene: TRBV2
abundance: many
CDR3nt: TGTGCCAGCAGTGGGGAGGAGTCGCCGTCCTACAATGAGCAGTTCTTC
CDR3aa: CASSGEESPSYNEQFF

j_gene: TRBJ1-1
len: 13
d_gene: NA
v_gene: TRBV3-1
abundance: many
CDR3nt: TGTGCCAGCAGCCATTCGGGCAACACTGAAGCTTTCTTT
CDR3aa: CASSHSGNTEAFF

j_gene: TRBJ2-5
len: 12
d_gene: NA
v_gene: TRBV10-3
abundance: few
CDR3nt: TGTGCCATCGCAGACAGGGAGGGTAGCCAGTACTTC
CDR3aa: CAIADREGSQYF

j_gene: TRBJ1-4
len: 16
d_gene: TRBD1
v_gene: TRBV5-1
abundance: few
CDR3nt: TGCGCCAGCAGCCCGGAGAGGGACAGGATGATTGAAAAACTGTTTTTT
CDR3aa: CASSPERDRMIEKLFF

j_gene: TRBJ2-5
len: 15
d_gene: NA
v_gene: TRBV7-6
abundance: NA
CDR3nt: TGTGCCAGCAGCTTAGGTGGTTCAGGGGTTCAGACCCAGTACTTC
CDR3aa: CASSLGGSGVQTQYF

j_gene: TRBJ1-1
len: 13
d_gene: NA
v_gene: TRBV25-1
abundance: few
CDR3nt: TGTGCCAGCGGCACCCCGGGAGCGGCTGAAGCTTTCTTT
CDR3aa: CASGTPGAAEAFF